This TCR beta chain was retrieved from a study of T cells after yellow fever vaccination. Study-wide results and caveats: A minor fraction of clonotypes spanned both CD4 and CD8 compartments. The study found a weaker secondary response that peaked faster, day 5 versus 15. Within FACS-sorted repertoires, abundant clonotypes contaminating from the bulk population could be present.

This clonotype was counted only a few times. No antigen is known for it. Germline loops: CDR1 SGHRS, CDR2 YFSETQ. The CDR3 totals 14 residues. Trimming took off 0 bases at V and 5 bases at J, with 9 bases between the two ends. The TCR cDNA carried a universal primer site and UMIs from 5'RACE template switching. MiXCR, run by TCRdb on the 5' RACE reads, gives a single entry per CDR3 protein. The sample yields around 600,000 distinct CDR3 sequences, about 12% seen once. The starting material was PBMCs, obtained on the day of the yellow fever booster vaccination. The gene calls are TRBV5-1 and TRBJ2-4; unclear D gene. This receptor was identified in a man under 40 who received the YFV17D yellow fever vaccine. For the CDR3, the DNA is TGCGCCAGCAGCTTGGATTGGGAAGAAAACATTCAGTACTTC. Translated: CASSLDWEENIQYF.